The clone carrying this TCR beta chain was counted once. Its matching antigen is unknown. These data come from a study of shared clonotypes between healthy human individuals. Donors were healthy HIV-negative adults without recent acute infections or vaccinations. CD4+ cell separation produced CD45RA+ naive and CD45RA-negative memory subsets. Trimming cost V 5 bases and J 2 bases, with 14 bases left between them. The CDR3 loop spans 15 amino acids. Per the germline V gene, CDR1 is SGHTA and CDR2 is FQGTGA. The study's findings and limits: Generation probabilities of non-shared clonotypes were lower (relative to those shared by all four donors). Naive subsets, compared against memory subsets, generally had larger estimated richness values.

Here immunoSEQ multiplex PCR was the method, and the copy in TCRdb shows in-frame clones only, minus some. Counted here are 1.4 million to 1.5 million clones, around 97% occurring once; the ten biggest clones make up approximately 1.1%. The chain is built from TRBV7-3 and TRBJ2-3; D may match TRBD1 or TRBD2 (7 bases each). The receptor was derived from a young man in good health. Sequencing was performed on naive CD4+ T cells sorted from blood. Subset noted: CD45RA+ positively selected. The CDR3 nucleotides are TGTGCCAGCAGCCCCCAGGGGGGGCCCACAGATACGCAGTATTTT. It codes for CASSPQGGPTDTQYF.